This is a list of T cell receptor beta chains from one sample in a study of T cells in Graves' hyperthyroidism and ophthalmopathy. TCRdb called the multiplex PCR reads again in MiXCR, with one record for every CDR3 protein. The sample holds around 500,000 distinct CDR3 sequences, approximately 15% seen once. Sequencing was carried out using blood. These receptors were obtained from a woman between 18 and 30 years old with Graves' hyperthyroidism. Both conserved end residues are part of each CDR3. A D gene is named only where the DNA matches it firmly. The size field is filled for only some rows; it gives once, few, many or a size class.

V gene: TRBV12-3/TRBV12-4; J gene: TRBJ1-2; clone size: many; D gene: .; CDR3 protein: CASSRGRRGNSRLYGYTF; CDR3 DNA: TGTGCCAGCAGTCGGGGACGCCGGGGAAACAGCCGGCTCTATGGCTACACCTTC
V gene: TRBV12-3/TRBV12-4; J gene: TRBJ1-1; clone size: .; D gene: .; CDR3 protein: CASSATGSSTEAFF; CDR3 DNA: TGTGCCAGCAGTGCTACAGGGTCAAGCACTGAAGCTTTCTTT
V gene: TRBV30; J gene: TRBJ2-3; clone size: many; D gene: .; CDR3 protein: CAWRISGTDTQYF; CDR3 DNA: TGTGCCTGGAGGATTAGCGGCACAGATACGCAGTATTTT
V gene: TRBV11-2; J gene: TRBJ2-3; clone size: many; D gene: TRBD1; CDR3 protein: CASSRTGARADTQYF; CDR3 DNA: TGTGCCAGCAGCCGGACAGGGGCAAGAGCAGATACGCAGTATTTT
V gene: TRBV29-1; J gene: TRBJ1-2; clone size: .; D gene: TRBD1; CDR3 protein: CSAATGGPPNYGYTF; CDR3 DNA: TGCAGCGCCGCGACAGGGGGTCCCCCTAACTATGGCTACACCTTC
V gene: TRBV19; J gene: TRBJ2-1; clone size: many; D gene: TRBD2; CDR3 protein: CASSSLRGRLAASAGYNEQFF; CDR3 DNA: TGTGCCAGTAGTAGCCTCAGGGGAAGACTAGCGGCGTCGGCCGGGTACAATGAGCAGTTCTTC
V gene: TRBV12-3/TRBV12-4; J gene: TRBJ1-2; clone size: many; D gene: TRBD1; CDR3 protein: CASSPQTGDYGYTF; CDR3 DNA: TGTGCCAGCAGTCCGCAGACAGGGGACTATGGCTACACCTTC
V gene: TRBV9; J gene: TRBJ1-6; clone size: many; D gene: .; CDR3 protein: CASSPRGGINSPLHF; CDR3 DNA: TGTGCCAGCAGCCCCCGGGGAGGGATAAATTCACCCCTCCACTTT
V gene: TRBV2; J gene: TRBJ2-2; clone size: many; D gene: .; CDR3 protein: CASSVRGPENTGELFF; CDR3 DNA: TGTGCCAGCAGTGTACGTGGGCCGGAGAACACCGGGGAGCTGTTTTTT
V gene: TRBV5-1; J gene: TRBJ1-1; clone size: many; D gene: .; CDR3 protein: CASSLGAGMNTEAFF; CDR3 DNA: TGTGCCAGCAGCTTAGGGGCGGGAATGAACACTGAAGCTTTCTTT
V gene: TRBV13; J gene: TRBJ1-1; clone size: many; D gene: .; CDR3 protein: CASSLGWGAPEAFF; CDR3 DNA: TGTGCCAGCAGCTTAGGATGGGGGGCCCCTGAAGCTTTCTTT
V gene: TRBV2; J gene: TRBJ1-1; clone size: .; D gene: .; CDR3 protein: CASSKTIGNTEAFF; CDR3 DNA: TGTGCCAGCAGCAAAACCATCGGGAACACTGAAGCTTTCTTT
V gene: TRBV7-3; J gene: TRBJ1-1; clone size: .; D gene: .; CDR3 protein: CASSPGNTGSGNTEAFF; CDR3 DNA: TGTGCCAGCAGTCCCGGAAATACAGGGTCGGGGAACACTGAAGCTTTCTTT
V gene: TRBV9; J gene: TRBJ2-7; clone size: .; D gene: .; CDR3 protein: CASSGLAHSYEQYF; CDR3 DNA: TGTGCCAGCAGCGGGCTAGCGCACTCCTACGAGCAGTACTTC
V gene: TRBV4-1; J gene: TRBJ2-3; clone size: .; D gene: .; CDR3 protein: CASSQDRGDTQYF; CDR3 DNA: TGCGCCAGCAGCCAAGATCGAGGGGATACGCAGTATTTT
V gene: TRBV30; J gene: TRBJ2-3; clone size: .; D gene: TRBD1; CDR3 protein: CACNPVGDRGTWGVPDTQYF; CDR3 DNA: TGTGCCTGCAACCCGGTCGGGGACAGGGGGACCTGGGGAGTTCCAGATACGCAGTATTTT
V gene: TRBV10-3; J gene: TRBJ1-2; clone size: many; D gene: TRBD1; CDR3 protein: CAITRGTGLSNYGYTF; CDR3 DNA: TGTGCCATCACCCGCGGGACAGGGCTCTCTAACTATGGCTACACCTTC
V gene: TRBV20-1; J gene: TRBJ2-5; clone size: .; D gene: .; CDR3 protein: CSAREGRQETQCF; CDR3 DNA: TGCAGTGCTAGAGAAGGGAGACAAGAGACCCAGTGCTTC
V gene: TRBV27; J gene: TRBJ2-7; clone size: .; D gene: .; CDR3 protein: CDRSFRLGLWSSYEQYF; CDR3 DNA: TGTGACCGCAGTTTTCGCCTGGGGCTGTGGAGCTCCTACGAGCAGTACTTC
V gene: TRBV6-1; J gene: TRBJ1-2; clone size: many; D gene: .; CDR3 protein: CASRPKRGLFGGYTF; CDR3 DNA: TGTGCCAGCAGACCAAAGCGAGGGCTGTTTGGAGGCTACACCTTC
V gene: TRBV7-6; J gene: TRBJ1-6; clone size: few; D gene: TRBD1; CDR3 protein: CASSLETGGESPLHF; CDR3 DNA: TGTGCCAGCAGCTTGGAGACAGGGGGCGAATCACCCCTCCACTTT
V gene: TRBV18; J gene: TRBJ2-1; clone size: many; D gene: TRBD2; CDR3 protein: CASSPPRGGDEQFF; CDR3 DNA: TGTGCCAGCTCACCACCGCGGGGGGGCGATGAGCAGTTCTTC
V gene: TRBV10-2; J gene: TRBJ1-1; clone size: many; D gene: .; CDR3 protein: CASSPRWGEAFF; CDR3 DNA: TGCGCCAGCAGTCCGAGGTGGGGTGAAGCTTTCTTT
V gene: TRBV12-3/TRBV12-4; J gene: TRBJ2-4; clone size: .; D gene: TRBD1; CDR3 protein: CASRKTGGIQYF; CDR3 DNA: TGTGCCAGCAGGAAGACAGGGGGCATTCAGTACTTC
V gene: TRBV12-3/TRBV12-4; J gene: TRBJ2-7; clone size: .; D gene: .; CDR3 protein: CASSLAVGGRAYEQYF; CDR3 DNA: TGTGCCAGCAGTTTAGCGGTTGGGGGTCGGGCCTACGAGCAGTACTTC